The rows below give T cell receptor beta chains drawn from one sample of a study of cytomegalovirus exposure and HLA in healthy donors. Sequencing was performed with immunoSEQ multiplex PCR; in TCRdb, only in-frame clones are kept and a portion is missing. The sample has 130,000 to 150,000 clones, roughly three quarters seen once. Sample: PBMCs. Every receptor here comes from a woman aged 50 to 65 in good health and CMV-seronegative. CDR3s include the opening cysteine and the closing phenylalanine or tryptophan. A D gene is named only where the DNA matches it firmly. Not every row has a clone size; where given, it reads once, few, many or a size class.

>TRBV11-2|TRBD1|NA|TRBJ2-5
CASSLEVGAQGVYETQYF
TGTGCCAGCAGCTTAGAAGTAGGTGCACAGGGGGTGTATGAGACCCAGTACTTC
>TRBV5-6|NA|once|TRBJ2-2
CASRKGGFATGELFF
TGTGCCAGCAGAAAGGGGGGGTTCGCCACCGGGGAGCTGTTTTTT
>TRBV5-4|TRBD2|NA|TRBJ2-3
CASSPVLAGGPDTQYF
TGTGCCAGCAGCCCCGTTTTGGCGGGGGGCCCAGATACGCAGTATTTT
>TRBV6-5|TRBD1|NA|TRBJ2-7
CASSYGTANSYEQYF
TGTGCCAGCAGTTACGGGACAGCGAACTCCTACGAGCAGTACTTC
>TRBV5-1|NA|NA|TRBJ2-7
CASSLQVGAAYEQYF
TGCGCCAGCAGCTTGCAGGTGGGGGCGGCCTACGAGCAGTACTTC
>TRBV30|NA|NA|TRBJ1-5
CAWSGGRGRHQHF
TGTGCCTGGAGTGGAGGGCGGGGGAGGCACCAGCATTTT
>TRBV2|NA|NA|TRBJ1-1
CASHRGGRNTEAFF
TGTGCCAGCCATAGAGGCGGGAGGAACACTGAAGCTTTCTTT
>TRBV5-8|NA|NA|TRBJ2-6
CASSLYGSSGANVLTF
TGTGCCAGCAGCTTGTACGGGAGTTCTGGGGCCAACGTCCTGACTTTC
>TRBV10-3|TRBD1|NA|TRBJ1-2
CATGRDREANYGYTF
TGTGCCACCGGCCGGGACAGGGAGGCGAACTATGGCTACACCTTC
>TRBV6-1|NA|NA|TRBJ2-2
CASSEIRGAATGELFF
TGTGCCAGCAGCGAAATTCGGGGGGCAGCCACCGGGGAGCTGTTTTTT
>TRBV6-4|TRBD1|NA|TRBJ1-2
CASSDSGTGHGYTF
TGTGCCAGCAGTGACTCCGGGACAGGCCATGGCTACACCTTC
>TRBV4-2|NA|NA|TRBJ1-2
CASSQETGTQGGYTF
TGTGCCAGCAGCCAAGAGACCGGGACACAGGGTGGCTACACCTTC
>TRBV5-6|TRBD1|NA|TRBJ2-4
CASSPPGQGLGIQYF
TGTGCCAGCAGCCCCCCCGGACAGGGCCTCGGCATTCAGTACTTC
>TRBV28|TRBD1|NA|TRBJ1-4
CAAQTGGVEKLFF
TGTGCCGCTCAGACAGGGGGTGTCGAAAAACTGTTTTTT
>TRBV7-2|TRBD1|NA|TRBJ1-2
CASSTGTGVVNYGYTF
TGTGCCAGCAGCACCGGGACAGGGGTAGTTAACTATGGCTACACCTTC
>TRBV29-1|TRBD1|NA|TRBJ2-7
CSVASGQGPYEQYF
TGCAGCGTTGCCTCGGGACAGGGACCCTACGAGCAGTACTTC
>TRBV5-6|NA|NA|TRBJ1-6
CASSGRWGDSNSPLHF
TGTGCCAGCAGCGGTCGGTGGGGGGATAGTAATTCACCCCTCCACTTT
>TRBV2|NA|NA|TRBJ2-7
CASSDIVGLSYEQYF
TGTGCCAGCAGTGACATCGTTGGGCTATCCTACGAGCAGTACTTC
>TRBV30|NA|few|TRBJ1-6
CAWSLDIGSPLHF
TGTGCCTGGAGTCTCGACATTGGGTCACCCCTCCACTTT
>TRBV18|TRBD1|NA|TRBJ1-5
CASSEQGWSQPQHF
TGTGCCAGCTCGGAACAGGGGTGGAGTCAGCCCCAGCATTTT
>TRBV7-7|NA|NA|TRBJ2-2
CASSSSPLTGELFF
TGTGCTAGCAGCTCAAGCCCCCTCACCGGGGAGCTGTTTTTT
>TRBV5-6|TRBD2|NA|TRBJ2-7
CASSAGGGLPYEQYF
TGTGCCAGCAGCGCCGGGGGGGGGCTACCTTACGAGCAGTACTTC
>TRBV5-4|NA|NA|TRBJ1-6
CASSAEVEYSPLHF
TGTGCCAGCAGCGCCGAAGTGGAGTATTCACCCCTCCACTTT